These 15 T cell receptor beta chains were all obtained from the same sample, sequenced in a study of Tregs in tolerant kidney transplant recipients. Generated by immunoSEQ multiplex PCR, the TCRdb table keeps only in-frame clones and is missing some. The table has approximately 60,000 clones, more than 95% seen once; the top ten hold 0.34%. The material was Tregs from blood, obtained before the transplant. The source of these receptors is a human donor who received a combined kidney and bone marrow transplant.

V and J are TRBV4-1 and TRBJ2-1; D gene ambiguous. The V end lost 5 bases, the J end lost 12 bases, and 14 bases lay between the germline ends. The germline CDR1 and CDR2 sequences are MGHRA and YSYEKL. The CDR3 is 12 amino acids. CDR3 sequence: CASSNYGSGQFF. DNA of the CDR3: TGCGCCAGCAGCAACTACGGGTCGGGGCAGTTCTTC.

This clone was detected once. The rearrangement uses TRBV19 and TRBJ2-1, with D perhaps TRBD2 (5 bases). The CDR3 has 16 residues. V lost 6 bases to trimming and J lost 6 bases, with 21 bases between them. The germline CDR1 and CDR2 sequences are LNHDA and SQIVND (reference sequence). CDR3 sequence: CASSDPGLAWGNEQFF. In DNA form, the CDR3 reads TGTGCCAGTAGCGACCCGGGCCTAGCATGGGGCAATGAGCAGTTCTTC.

V and J are TRBV9 and TRBJ2-7; D gene uncertain. The V end was cut by 0 bases, the J end by 3 bases, with 10 bases between. In germline, CDR1 is SGDLS, CDR2 YYNGEE. The length of the CDR3 is 14 residues. CDR3 loop: CASSVGSEYYEQYF. The DNA for the CDR3 is TGTGCCAGCAGCGTAGGGTCTGAGTACTACGAGCAGTACTTC.

This chain links TRBV11-2 with TRBJ1-1; the D is unclear. In germline, CDR1 is SGHAT, CDR2 FQNNGV. This CDR3 contains 14 residues. V lost 5 bases and J lost 0, with 10 bases in between. CDR3 nucleotides: TGTGCCAGCAGCCCTAGCGTCCTGAACACTGAAGCTTTCTTT. Residues: CASSPSVLNTEAFF.

The chain combines TRBV18 with TRBJ1-6; 7 nucleotides line up with TRBD1. CDR1 is KGHSH and CDR2 is LQKENI in the germline V gene. V trimming: 2 bases; J trimming: 12 bases; junction bases outside the gene matches: 4. The CDR3 contains 13 residues. CDR3 coding DNA: TGTGCCAGCTCACCAGGGACAGAGTTACCCCTCCACTTT. Translated: CASSPGTELPLHF.

The chain carries TRBV6-1 and TRBJ2-5; 8 bases map to TRBD1. From germline, CDR1 is MNHNS and CDR2 SASEGT. V trimming: 1 base; J trimming: 4 bases; junction bases outside the gene matches: 5. The CDR3 spans 15 residues. In nucleotides, the CDR3 is TGTGCCAGCAGTGAAGGGCAGGGGGCAAGAGAGACCCAGTACTTC. The encoded protein is CASSEGQGARETQYF.

The chain is built from TRBV5-1 and TRBJ2-3; 8 nucleotides align to TRBD2. The CDR3 is made up of 16 amino acids. Germline CDR1 is SGHRS and CDR2 is YFSETQ. The trim removed 2 bases at V and 3 bases at J, leaving 8 bases unmatched. The CDR3 DNA reads as TGCGCCAGCAGCTTCAGCGGGAGCACGAGGACAGATACGCAGTATTTT. This translates into CASSFSGSTRTDTQYF.

This chain uses TRBV29-1 with TRBJ1-1, with D possibly being TRBD1 (6 bases). CDR1 SQVTM and CDR2 ANQGSEA come from the germline V gene. The CDR3 contains 10 residues. V lost 5 bases to trimming and J lost 8 bases, with 9 bases between them. The CDR3 spells CSVSGTEAFF. The CDR3 DNA is TGCAGCGTTTCCGGGACAGAAGCTTTCTTT.

The J gene is TRBJ1-2, the V gene TRBV9; D possibly corresponds to TRBD1 (6 bases). The V and J ends lost 4 bases and 4 bases respectively, with 11 bases between them. The germline V gene encodes CDR1 SGDLS and CDR2 YYNGEE. The CDR3 loop spans 13 amino acids. CDR3 DNA sequence: TGTGCCAGCAGCCTAACAGGGACCTATGGCTACACCTTC. It translates to CASSLTGTYGYTF.

The V gene is TRBV4-3, the J gene TRBJ1-2, with D maybe TRBD1 (5 bases). Germline loops: CDR1 LGHNA, CDR2 YSLEER. V dropped 3 bases and J dropped 4 bases, with 15 bases sitting between them. The CDR3 runs 15 residues. The CDR3 bases are TGCGCCAGCAGCCAGCGGGAGGGGCGCGGCTATGGCTACACCTTC. Translating it yields CASSQREGRGYGYTF.

This sequence joins TRBV4-1 and TRBJ2-5, with TRBD1 identical over 7 bases. Unmatched junction bases numbered 5, after V lost 0 bases and J lost 1 base. The CDR3 spans 16 residues. Germline V lookup: CDR1 MGHRA, CDR2 YSYEKL. The CDR3 nucleotides read TGCGCCAGCAGCCAAGAGTCGGCAGGGGGCCAAGAGACCCAGTACTTC. Its protein product is CASSQESAGGQETQYF.

This clone was counted once. V gene TRBV2 combines with J gene TRBJ2-4; 9 positions match TRBD2. Germline values: CDR1 SNHLY, CDR2 FYNNEI. Losses at the gene ends were 0 bases for V and 2 bases for J; bases not matched to a gene: 5. The CDR3 is 17 amino acids. CDR3 region: CASSEARGGITKNIQYF. The CDR3 DNA reads TGTGCCAGCAGTGAAGCGCGGGGGGGCATAACCAAAAACATTCAGTACTTC. The entire variable domain, with the rest obtained from reference TRBV2 and TRBJ2-4, is as follows: EPEVTQTPSHQVTQMGQEVILRCVPISNHLYFYWYRQILGQKVEFLVSFYNNEISEKSEIFDDQFSVERPDGSNFTLKIRSTKLEDSAMYFCASSEARGGITKNIQYFGAGTRLSVL.

The chain links TRBV10-1 to TRBJ2-4, with 9 bases aligning to TRBD2. The CDR3 loop spans 17 amino acids. CDR1 WNHNN and CDR2 SYGVQD come from the germline V gene (reference sequence). The J segment lost 2 bases and the V segment lost 0 bases, leaving 5 bases of the junction unmatched. The CDR3 is CASSESLSGRPKNIQYF. CDR3 coding DNA: TGCGCCAGCAGTGAGTCTTTAAGCGGGAGGCCCAAAAACATTCAGTACTTC.

This clone has just one count. The gene calls are TRBV4-1 and TRBJ2-2; D possibly corresponds to TRBD1 (6 bases). V gave up 9 bases and J gave up 2 bases, with 13 bases separating them. There are 14 residues in the CDR3. The germline V gene encodes CDR1 MGHRA and CDR2 YSYEKL. CDR3 DNA sequence: TGCGCCAGTTCCTCGGGACATAACACCGGGGAGCTGTTTTTT. Protein product: CASSSGHNTGELFF.

The chain has TRBV6-1 and TRBJ2-5; the match to TRBD2 covers 11 bases. J gave up 7 bases and V 6 bases, and 10 bases lay outside the gene matches. CDR3 length: 15 amino acids. The germline V gene encodes CDR1 MNHNS and CDR2 SASEGT. The CDR3 reads CASREIGLAGGTQYF. The CDR3, as DNA: TGTGCCAGCAGGGAAATCGGACTAGCGGGCGGGACCCAGTACTTC.